Listed below are T cell receptor beta chains from one sample, sequenced in a study of control samples from healthy donors and cancer patients. Here immunoSEQ multiplex PCR was the method, and the copy in TCRdb shows in-frame clones only, minus some. The sample carries tens of thousands of clones, about 85% recorded once. Sequenced material: blood. These TCRs come from a woman in her 70s in good health. CDR3s include the opening cysteine and the closing phenylalanine or tryptophan. A D gene is named only where the DNA matches it firmly.

j_gene: TRBJ1-2
d_gene: TRBD1
v_gene: TRBV5-1
CDR3aa: CASSWGTGGNYGYTF

j_gene: TRBJ2-7
d_gene: NA
v_gene: TRBV7-2
CDR3aa: CASSSRTLSYEQYF

j_gene: TRBJ2-1
d_gene: NA
v_gene: TRBV5-1
CDR3aa: CASSPEDFRLYNEQFF

j_gene: TRBJ2-7
d_gene: NA
v_gene: TRBV7-8
CDR3aa: CASSPVRGRSEQYF

j_gene: TRBJ2-3
d_gene: TRBD2
v_gene: TRBV13
CDR3aa: CASSLSSGGTDTQYF

j_gene: TRBJ1-5
d_gene: NA
v_gene: TRBV24-1
CDR3aa: CATSHRDHNQPQHF

j_gene: TRBJ1-2
d_gene: NA
v_gene: TRBV19
CDR3aa: CASRSREFYTF

j_gene: TRBJ1-1
d_gene: NA
v_gene: TRBV5-1
CDR3aa: CASRDTIPNTEAFF

j_gene: TRBJ1-1
d_gene: NA
v_gene: TRBV12-3/TRBV12-4
CDR3aa: CASSFLQEAFF

j_gene: TRBJ2-7
d_gene: TRBD1
v_gene: TRBV18
CDR3aa: CASSRGQGSGTYEQYF

j_gene: TRBJ1-1
d_gene: NA
v_gene: TRBV7-9
CDR3aa: CASSPSVVAFF

j_gene: TRBJ2-4
d_gene: NA
v_gene: TRBV30
CDR3aa: CAWSGQLAKNIQYF

j_gene: TRBJ1-1
d_gene: TRBD1
v_gene: TRBV5-1
CDR3aa: CASSAQGPNTEAFF

j_gene: TRBJ1-2
d_gene: NA
v_gene: TRBV12-3/TRBV12-4
CDR3aa: CASSLRQSYGYTF

j_gene: TRBJ1-2
d_gene: NA
v_gene: TRBV9
CDR3aa: CASSVGGGARYGYTF

j_gene: TRBJ2-3
d_gene: NA
v_gene: TRBV6-1
CDR3aa: CASSERGWALGDTQYF

j_gene: TRBJ1-5
d_gene: TRBD1
v_gene: TRBV2
CDR3aa: CASSATGISQPQHF

j_gene: TRBJ2-1
d_gene: TRBD2
v_gene: TRBV29-1
CDR3aa: CSVVTSGVDNEQFF

j_gene: TRBJ1-1
d_gene: NA
v_gene: TRBV11-2
CDR3aa: CASRLAGAHTEAFF

j_gene: TRBJ1-1
d_gene: NA
v_gene: TRBV9
CDR3aa: CASSVVSGANTEAFF

j_gene: TRBJ1-1
d_gene: TRBD1
v_gene: TRBV3-1/TRBV3-2
CDR3aa: CASSQDKDRGVTEAFF

j_gene: TRBJ1-2
d_gene: NA
v_gene: TRBV5-4
CDR3aa: CASSRSGGVLMGGYTF

j_gene: TRBJ1-5
d_gene: NA
v_gene: TRBV11-1
CDR3aa: CASSRDTNQPQHF

j_gene: TRBJ1-2
d_gene: NA
v_gene: TRBV5-4
CDR3aa: CASSVDGGYGYTF

j_gene: TRBJ1-1
d_gene: TRBD1
v_gene: TRBV5-1
CDR3aa: CASTSQGADVGTEAFF

j_gene: TRBJ2-1
d_gene: TRBD2
v_gene: TRBV7-3
CDR3aa: CASSHAGDYNEQFF

j_gene: TRBJ1-6
d_gene: NA
v_gene: TRBV18
CDR3aa: CASSPWGVDSPLHF

j_gene: TRBJ1-4
d_gene: NA
v_gene: TRBV28
CDR3aa: CASSGGITTNEKLFF

j_gene: TRBJ1-1
d_gene: TRBD1
v_gene: TRBV6-2/TRBV6-3
CDR3aa: CASSSWGDRNTEAFF

j_gene: TRBJ1-2
d_gene: NA
v_gene: TRBV14
CDR3aa: CASSPGGYGYTF

j_gene: TRBJ1-1
d_gene: NA
v_gene: TRBV6-4
CDR3aa: CASSDSGGPEAFF

j_gene: TRBJ1-2
d_gene: NA
v_gene: TRBV28
CDR3aa: CATYITGNGYTF

j_gene: TRBJ2-7
d_gene: NA
v_gene: TRBV4-3
CDR3aa: CASSQDRLREQYF

j_gene: TRBJ1-1
d_gene: NA
v_gene: TRBV9
CDR3aa: CASSVAVNTEAFF

j_gene: TRBJ2-1
d_gene: NA
v_gene: TRBV25-1
CDR3aa: CASSFPGVGRYNEQFF

j_gene: TRBJ1-2
d_gene: NA
v_gene: TRBV6-4
CDR3aa: CASSDSLGASGGYTF

j_gene: TRBJ1-1
d_gene: NA
v_gene: TRBV9
CDR3aa: CASSEAPNTEAFF

j_gene: TRBJ1-6
d_gene: NA
v_gene: TRBV6-2/TRBV6-3
CDR3aa: CASSWSDSLGKSPLHF

j_gene: TRBJ2-2
d_gene: TRBD1
v_gene: TRBV7-2
CDR3aa: CASSPGTALPMAGELFF

j_gene: TRBJ1-2
d_gene: NA
v_gene: TRBV27
CDR3aa: CASTTVGHGYTF

j_gene: TRBJ1-2
d_gene: NA
v_gene: TRBV9
CDR3aa: CASSVEVKPIGYTF

j_gene: TRBJ1-3
d_gene: NA
v_gene: TRBV6-1
CDR3aa: CASSEGSSGSIYF

j_gene: TRBJ1-2
d_gene: NA
v_gene: TRBV10-3
CDR3aa: CAISESLPQGGYTF

j_gene: TRBJ2-1
d_gene: TRBD1
v_gene: TRBV7-2
CDR3aa: CASSLLQGAGEQFF

j_gene: TRBJ2-7
d_gene: NA
v_gene: TRBV6-6
CDR3aa: CASSYSPTGTYEQYF

j_gene: TRBJ2-1
d_gene: NA
v_gene: TRBV7-8
CDR3aa: CASNPLNSNNEQFF

j_gene: TRBJ2-7
d_gene: TRBD2
v_gene: TRBV7-6
CDR3aa: CASSLGGGGTVYEQYF

j_gene: TRBJ1-1
d_gene: NA
v_gene: TRBV18
CDR3aa: CASSSTMDINTEAFF

j_gene: TRBJ1-2
d_gene: TRBD1
v_gene: TRBV6-5
CDR3aa: CASYRDRVNSGYTF

j_gene: TRBJ1-4
d_gene: NA
v_gene: TRBV7-9
CDR3aa: CASSSSVTNEKLFF

j_gene: TRBJ2-5
d_gene: NA
v_gene: TRBV29-1
CDR3aa: CSVRPGVAGETQYF